The source of this TCR beta chain is a study of T cell changes during pregnancy in multiple sclerosis. Some clones are missing from TCRdb's copy, which holds only in-frame ones; the method was immunoSEQ multiplex PCR. The sample lists approximately 20,000 clones, approximately 88% occurring once. This clone has just a few counts. Sequencing was performed on CD8+ T cells from peripheral blood mononuclear cells, taken after pregnancy. The source is a female donor in good health, enrolled as a control in a pregnancy study.

DNA of the CDR3: TGTGCCAGCAGTGATACACAGGGCGCAGATACGCAGTATTTT. This translates into CASSDTQGADTQYF. This chain links TRBV25-1 with TRBJ2-3, with a weak D call TRBD1 (6 bases). V was trimmed by 3 bases and J by 4 bases, leaving 11 bases between them. The CDR3 consists of 14 residues. Germline V CDR1 and CDR2: MGHDK, SYGVNS.